This T cell receptor beta chain was obtained from a study of cytomegalovirus exposure and HLA in healthy donors (dated by TCRdb to about 2017). A note on the overall study: In an earlier analysis of about 560 of the donors, around 300 Gb of sequence data and 90 million to 120 million unique TCR beta sequences from about 180 million T cells were reported. Roughly five DR-DQ haplotypes were treated as single units for association and clustering because of strong linkage in the cohort. The number of typed donors differed by locus: about 629-630 for A, B, C, DRB1 and DQB1; 500 to 550 for DQA1; 606 for DPA1; and around 450 for DPB1. To predict cytomegalovirus infection status, the study brought together high-throughput TCR immunosequencing, statistical association of individual TCRs with disease status, and machine learning. In a later analysis, previously published TCR beta repertoires from several hundred donors were re-analyzed and high-resolution HLA genotyping was added so that TCR occurrence patterns could be studied. All discovery cohort repertoires had been generated on a single sequencing platform. The study aimed to test whether cataloging public T cell receptors could reveal signatures of past pathogen exposure. The genetic ancestry cluster associated with self-reported Caucasian donors included about four fifths of the 398 genotyped donors. An early release covering roughly 580 HLA-typed donors comprised roughly 300 gigabases of sequencing data and around 86 million unique TCR sequences. A later genetic analysis took genome-wide SNP genotypes for about 65% of the 666 donors and used that subset as a discovery cohort. In addition to the first cohort of around 670 subjects, a separate validation cohort of over 90 different subjects was used. Rather than drawing on any new phenotypic data, the later analysis identified candidate immune exposures from TCR beta sequences and the way those sequences occurred across donors. The study profiled the T cell repertoires of fewer than 850 subjects by immunosequencing and related them to cytomegalovirus serostatus. HLA typing covered class I and class II loci at four-digit resolution. Across about 370 genotyped donors of the cohort, an average of approximately 240,000 unique TCR beta nucleotide sequences per donor were sequenced, and roughly 20% of those sequences were non-productive. Alongside the repertoire data, information on donor age, sex, ethnicity and CMV serostatus was compiled. To decide whether each TCR beta V gene segment behaved as functional or pseudogenic, an earlier analysis of over 500 of the donors relied on high-throughput TCR beta sequencing.

The cohort comprised 710 or so healthy bone marrow donors. At the time of sampling, all cohort members were nominally healthy, though unrecorded immune exposures were likely present. CMV serostatus was recorded as positive for around 300 and negative for about half of the roughly 700 cohort members, whereas no CMV serostatus was recorded for the donor in question. Each donor provided a peripheral blood sample, and peripheral blood mononuclear cells were used for TCR beta sequencing. Genomic DNA extraction from the blood cell samples was performed with the Qiagen DNeasy Blood Extraction Kit. Library creation used the immunoSEQ multiplex PCR assay. The multiplex PCR relied on a mix of 60 forward primers for TCR Vbeta segments and 13 reverse primers for TCR Jbeta segments. The CDR3 region of rearranged TCR beta genes was amplified from genomic DNA with a multiplex PCR assay. The Illumina HiSeq System was used to sequence the amplified TCR beta libraries as 87-base-pair reads. As for how the authors treated the data: A later analysis counted about 76 million unique TCR beta chains across the 650 to 800 repertoires, and around 12 million of these chains were shared by at least two donors. Raw reads were error-corrected and collapsed into unique sequences by a nearest-neighbor algorithm in which closely related sequences were merged to remove PCR and sequencing errors. V, D and J gene segments were assigned by aligning CDR3 sequences to IMGT reference sequences. For a sequence to be retained, a match of at least six nucleotides was required to both a V gene segment and a J gene segment. Rearrangements were called productive when the CDR3 lacked stop codons and stayed in frame with V and J; all others were non-productive. CDR3 was defined by IMGT convention, running from the second conserved V-encoded cysteine to the conserved J-encoded phenylalanine. The earlier analysis of about 640 of the donors excluded any sequence lacking an unambiguous match to a single V gene segment. In an earlier analysis of several hundred of the donors, V segments were called functional above 56.7% productive rearrangements and were called segregating when the between-donor standard deviation exceeded 5%. To diagnose cytomegalovirus status from the catalog of TCR beta chain sequences, a statistical classification framework was built. In a later analysis, TCR nucleotide sequences were compared against IMGT/GENE-DB human TR gene sequences so that V and J genes could be assigned. Using the TCRdist pipeline, a later analysis assigned CDR3 sequences along with most-parsimonious VDJ recombination scenarios. In a later analysis, every TCR beta chain was defined by the combination of its CDR3 amino acid sequence and its V-gene family, and reads without a unique V-gene family were dropped. In a later analysis, several hundred highly shared, low-generation-probability nucleotide sequences were removed to address suspected cross-contamination and a sequencing artifact. In a later analysis, a clonal expansion index for each public chain was calculated from normalized within-repertoire ranks of inferred template counts. A later analysis computed generation probabilities with a VDJ recombination model fitted to out-of-frame rearrangements, and checked the results against IGoR. In a later analysis, TCR-TCR, TCR-HLA and TCR-CMV co-occurrence was scored with hypergeometric tests, and a repertoire-size bias correction was applied to TCR pairs. False discovery rates were estimated in a later analysis by permuting HLA or CMV assignments 20 times. In a later analysis, co-occurring TCRs were grouped with DBSCAN, and TCRdist sequence similarity was added when clustering was performed within HLA-allele-positive subsets. For co-occurrence clustering, repertoires with fewer than 30,000 or more than 120,000 public chains were excluded, along with 5 or 6 repertoires with anomalous nucleotide sharing. The source is immuneACCESS, and TCRdb retained only in-frame sequences with V and J called. Part of the clones is not carried over; for the studies checked, unresolved V genes explain less than half of this, and the remainder is unexplained. The DNA was the basis for D and trimming; V, J and clone size are from that table. The sample table holds approximately 150,000 clones, of which 72% were seen once. Around 2.3% of the sample is held by the ten biggest clonotypes.

In this sample, this clone turned up a few times. There is no known antigen for this receptor. No per-base quality is available; no much larger clone lies one base away. Points the paper makes about the study in general: Most TCR sequences were seen in very few donors, while some public TCRs were found in many individuals. The authors suggested that the approach could potentially be extended to other disease states and immunological phenotypes. Sequencing depth was assumed to be roughly uniform across donors in the presence/absence analyses, though that assumption may not hold. In a later analysis, several top co-occurrence clusters were reported to appear linked to parvovirus B19, influenza, CMV and Epstein-Barr virus. An earlier analysis of approximately 600 of the donors showed that most TCR beta V segments appeared in productive rearrangements either about 87% or about 30% of the time, which broadly matched IMGT annotations. In a later genetic analysis, a missense DCLRE1C variant was associated with V-gene and J-gene trimming of TCR beta chains, and the association was replicated in an independent cohort. Only TCR beta chains were sequenced in this cohort, and the absence of alpha or paired-chain data limited detectable features. A cluster of highly shared sequence variants was judged likely to represent a technical artifact of the sequencing pipeline. According to a later genetic analysis, donors in an Asian-associated ancestry cluster had fewer N-insertions in productive TCRs than the approximately 670-donor mean. Because HLA typing was unavailable for some donors at each locus, only the typed subset was used in association tests. A further reported finding was that TCR beta sequences accurately predicted the HLA-A and HLA-B alleles for most subjects in the first cohort. A later analysis found that HLA-associated TCR beta chains were more clonally expanded and had lower generation probabilities than equally common non-associated chains. Strong co-occurrence of HLA alleles, especially DR and DQ, made assigning TCR associations to individual alleles difficult. In vitro tests confirmed that three of the cytomegalovirus-associated TCR beta chains recognize cytomegalovirus antigens. Because counts were too low, about 15 rarely observed V segments, including chromosome 9 orphons, were left out of the earlier analysis of a few hundred of the donors. In the study, approximately 160 TCR beta chains were listed as associated with cytomegalovirus. Most CMV-associated TCR beta chains appeared to be HLA-restricted in a later analysis, and the HLA associations seemed to be driven largely by CMV exposure. At a false discovery rate of 0.05, a later analysis linked approximately 18,000 TCR beta sequences to specific HLA alleles. Linkage disequilibrium might explain the correlated functional status among segregating V segments, but an unknown experimental factor could not be excluded. The classifier was reported to diagnose cytomegalovirus status with high specificity and sensitivity in both the original and validation cohorts. For the cohort, immune exposure information was limited to CMV serostatus. A later analysis found that TCR association rates varied across HLA loci, with DRB1 alleles showing the most associated TCRs and HLA-C alleles the fewest.

This receptor was obtained from a human donor in good health. The source material was PBMCs.

The CDR3 region reads CASSPTSYGYTF. The DNA sequence is TGTGCCAGCAGCCCGACATCGTATGGCTACACCTTC. The rearranged chain carries TRBV7-2 and TRBJ1-2; the D gene cannot be resolved reliably. CDR1 SGHTA and CDR2 FQGNSA were looked up in the germline V gene. The CDR3 runs 12 residues from the cysteine to the phenylalanine. Only the CDR3 DNA is retained, 36 bases long and in frame from the first base. The junction carries 9 bases between V and J, which are trimmed by 5 bases and 5 bases respectively.